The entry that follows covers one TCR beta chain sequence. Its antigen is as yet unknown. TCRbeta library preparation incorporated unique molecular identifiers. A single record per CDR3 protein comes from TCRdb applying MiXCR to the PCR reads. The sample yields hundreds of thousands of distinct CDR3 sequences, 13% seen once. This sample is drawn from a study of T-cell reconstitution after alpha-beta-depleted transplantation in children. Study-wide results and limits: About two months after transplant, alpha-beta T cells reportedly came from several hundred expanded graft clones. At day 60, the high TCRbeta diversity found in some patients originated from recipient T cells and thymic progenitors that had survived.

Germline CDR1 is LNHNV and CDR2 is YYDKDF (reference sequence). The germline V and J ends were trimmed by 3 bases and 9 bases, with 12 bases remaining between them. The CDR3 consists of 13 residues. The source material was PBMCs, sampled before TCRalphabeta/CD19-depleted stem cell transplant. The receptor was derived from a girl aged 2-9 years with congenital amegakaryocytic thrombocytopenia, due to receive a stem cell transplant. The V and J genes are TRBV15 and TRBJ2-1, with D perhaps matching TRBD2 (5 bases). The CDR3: CATSREATSEQFF. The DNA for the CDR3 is TGTGCCACCAGCAGGGAGGCTACGAGTGAGCAGTTCTTC.